Below, one T cell receptor beta chain is given with its context. Other DNA sequences in the sample encode the same CDR3. The data belong to a study of cytomegalovirus exposure and HLA in healthy donors. The PCR had 60 Vbeta and 13 Jbeta primers. Sequencing used immunoSEQ multiplex PCR; TCRdb keeps in-frame clones, though not all of them. The repertoire includes some 110,000 clones, about 76% of them detected once, and about 6% sits in the top ten. V was clipped by 5 bases and J by 3 bases, with 17 bases between them. Germline lookup yields CDR1 SGHDN and CDR2 FVKESK. The CDR3 spans 17 residues. The gene calls are TRBV14 and TRBJ2-6; tentative D call: TRBD1 (7 bases). The receptor comes from a woman in her fifties or sixties in good health and CMV-seropositive. The sample taken for sequencing was PBMCs. CDR3 DNA: TGTGCCAGCAGCAGACAGGGAGGAGTAGTTGGGGCCAACGTCCTGACTTTC. Its translation: CASSRQGGVVGANVLTF.